A single sample gave rise to the 19 T cell receptor beta chains below, sequenced in a study of cytomegalovirus exposure and HLA in healthy donors. The PCR used 60 Vbeta and 13 Jbeta primers. Method: immunoSEQ multiplex PCR; TCRdb's copy keeps in-frame clones and lacks some. Of some 80,000 clones listed, roughly 80% are singletons. The sequenced sample was PBMCs. Every receptor here comes from a human donor in good health.

This chain joins TRBV7-2 and TRBJ2-5; perhaps TRBD1 as D (5 bases). This CDR3 region has 14 residues. V was shortened by 1 base and J by 6 bases, with 12 bases between the two germline ends. The V gene's germline CDR1 is SGHTA and CDR2 FQGNSA. The CDR3 sequence is CASSLGGRVKTQYF. CDR3 DNA sequence: TGTGCCAGCAGCTTAGGCGGCAGGGTAAAGACCCAGTACTTC. Full variable domain (missing parts from reference TRBV7-2 and TRBJ2-5): GAGVSQSPSNKVTEKGKDVELRCDPISGHTALYWYRQSLGQGLEFLIYFQGNSAPDKSGLPSDRFSAERTGGSVSTLTIQRTQQEDSAVYLCASSLGGRVKTQYFGPGTRLLVL.

This chain joins TRBV5-1 and TRBJ2-2, with TRBD1 as a possible D gene (5 bases). V gave up 3 bases and J gave up 0 bases, with 12 bases separating them. The CDR3 covers 16 residues. Looked up from germline, CDR1 is SGHRS and CDR2 is YFSETQ. The CDR3 reads CASSYIGQANTGELFF. For the CDR3, the DNA is TGCGCCAGCAGCTACATCGGACAAGCGAACACCGGGGAGCTGTTTTTT.

The chain recombines TRBV27 with TRBJ2-7; 8 bases match TRBD1. The CDR3 loop spans 14 amino acids. V was pared by 3 bases and J by 9 bases, with 10 bases of the junction left unmatched. Germline V gene sequence: CDR1 MNHEY, CDR2 SMNVEV (reference sequence). The CDR3 sequence: CASSLGTGLPVQYF. In nucleotides, the CDR3 is TGTGCCAGCAGTTTGGGGACAGGCCTCCCTGTGCAGTACTTC.

This clone turned up a few times. The V and J genes are TRBV6-5 and TRBJ2-7; TRBD1 agrees at 11 bases. Unmatched junction bases numbered 5, after V lost 3 bases and J lost 4 bases. Germline CDR1 is MNHEY and CDR2 is SVGAGI. The CDR3 has 15 amino acids. In nucleotides, the CDR3 is TGTGCCAGCAGTTATAGGACAGGGGGCGCATACGAGCAGTACTTC. Translation gives CASSYRTGGAYEQYF.

The V call is TRBV6-6, the J call TRBJ1-2, with unresolved D. The germline V gene encodes CDR1 MNHNY and CDR2 SVGAGI (reference sequence). There are 15 residues in the CDR3. The V and J ends lost 7 bases and 2 bases respectively, with 17 bases between them. The DNA of the CDR3 is TGTGCCAGCACAAGCGCCCAGTTAATAAACTATGGCTACACCTTC. Encoded protein: CASTSAQLINYGYTF.

V is TRBV5-6 and J is TRBJ1-1; perhaps TRBD1 as D (6 bases). Germline assignment: CDR1 SGHDT and CDR2 YYEEEE. V was clipped by 1 base and J by 10 bases, with 17 bases between them. The CDR3 contains 14 residues. CDR3 in DNA: TGTGCCAGCAGCTTGCTCAGGGGTACTGGGGCAGCTTTCTTT. This translates into CASSLLRGTGAAFF.

CDR3 nucleotides: TGTGCCAGCACCGAGGGACAGGCCTCAAACTATGGCTACACCTTC. Translation: CASTEGQASNYGYTF. The genes are TRBV6-5 and TRBJ1-2; 8 bases line up with TRBD1. J gave up 2 bases and V 7 bases, and 9 bases lay outside the gene matches. Germline V lookup: CDR1 MNHEY, CDR2 SVGAGI. There are 15 residues in the CDR3.

J is TRBJ1-5 and V is TRBV6-1, with D uncertain. The V end was cut by 3 bases, the J end by 5 bases, with 11 bases between. CDR3 length: 14 residues. Germline V gene data show CDR1 as MNHNS and CDR2 as SASEGT. The CDR3 protein is CASSEALTDQPQHF. CDR3 bases: TGTGCCAGCAGTGAGGCCCTTACAGATCAGCCCCAGCATTTT.

A word on this clone: The junction departs from germline at one end; a sequencing error may be responsible. The V call is TRBV6-4, the J call TRBJ1-6, with 11 bases fitting TRBD1. Per the germline V gene, CDR1 is MRHNA and CDR2 is SNTAGT. This CDR3 comprises 14 residues. This chain's CDR3 is CASSSDRGLSPLNF. The CDR3 nucleotides are TGTGCCAGCAGCTCGGACAGGGGGCTCTCACCCCTCAACTTT.

J is TRBJ2-5 and V is TRBV6-5, with a tentative D call TRBD1 (5 bases). The J call could be wrong; TRBJ2-7 is a better fit for the DNA end. The CDR3 has 14 amino acids. The germline V gene has CDR1 MNHEY and CDR2 SVGAGI. The chain's CDR3 is CASSYEQGVTEQYF. The CDR3 DNA reads as TGTGCCAGCAGTTACGAGCAGGGTGTAACCGAGCAGTACTTC.

This rearrangement joins TRBV5-1 to TRBJ1-4, with 9 positions matching TRBD1. V gave up 5 bases and J gave up 5 bases; unmatched junction bases: 1. The CDR3 extends over 13 amino acids. Germline-derived CDR1 and CDR2 are SGHRS and YFSETQ. CDR3 sequence: CASRGTGNEKLFF. The DNA of the CDR3 is TGCGCCAGCAGGGGGACAGGGAATGAAAAACTGTTTTTT.

This clone was seen only once. J is TRBJ2-7 and V is TRBV10-3; 11 nucleotides match TRBD1. Per germline, CDR1 ENHRY and CDR2 SYGVKD. This CDR3 has 14 amino acids. V gave up 6 bases and J gave up 3 bases; unmatched junction bases: 4. The CDR3 loop is CAIRTGTGGYEQYF. DNA of the CDR3: TGTGCCATCAGAACCGGGACAGGGGGCTACGAGCAGTACTTC.

The V gene is TRBV6-6, the J gene TRBJ1-6; 7 bases agree with TRBD1. The CDR3 covers 14 residues. Trimming removed 6 bases from V and 9 bases from J; junction bases left unmatched: 8. Germline assignment: CDR1 MNHNY and CDR2 SVGAGI (reference sequence). The CDR3: CASRETGSGSPLHF. The CDR3 DNA sequence: TGTGCCAGCAGAGAGACAGGGTCAGGTTCACCCCTCCACTTT.

This clone was seen more than once but under ten times. An end of the junction does not agree with germline; a read error may underlie this. The chain carries TRBV7-7 and TRBJ1-6; D is perhaps TRBD1 (5 bases). CDR1 is SSHAT, CDR2 FNYEAQ, per germline (reference sequence). This CDR3 is built from 15 residues. This CDR3 is CASSLWAGWYSPLHF. CDR3 DNA sequence: TGTGCTAGCAGCTTATGGGCAGGGTGGTATTCACCCCTCCACTTT. Combining the CDR3 with reference TRBV7-7 and TRBJ1-6 gives the whole variable domain GAGVSQSPRYKVTKRGQDVTLRCDPISSHATLYWYQQALGQGPEFLTYFNYEAQPDKSGLPSDRFSAERPEGSISTLTIQRTEQRDSAMYRCASSLWAGWYSPLHFGNGTRLTVT.

This clone was observed a few times. J is TRBJ2-7 and V is TRBV9; 9 positions agree with TRBD1. Per the germline V gene, CDR1 is SGDLS and CDR2 is YYNGEE. The length of the CDR3 is 15 residues. V was clipped by 0 bases and J by 0 bases; unmatched bases: 1. CDR3 sequence reads: CASSVGQGVSYEQYF. CDR3 nucleotide sequence: TGTGCCAGCAGCGTAGGACAGGGGGTCTCCTACGAGCAGTACTTC.

The chain has TRBV7-9 and TRBJ2-2, with D possibly TRBD2 on 8 matching bases. Germline CDR1 reads SEHNR; CDR2 reads FQNEAQ (reference sequence). This CDR3 comprises 18 residues. Trimming left V 5 bases short and J 3 bases short, with 22 bases between. CDR3 nucleotide sequence: TGTGCCAGCAGCCAACCGGGACAGCGGGAGCCCTACACCGGGGAGCTGTTTTTT. Its protein product is CASSQPGQREPYTGELFF.

The V gene is TRBV9, the J gene TRBJ2-5, with 8 bases lining up with TRBD2. The DNA end lines up better with TRBJ2-7; the J call may be wrong. The CDR3 is 14 amino acids. The germline CDR1 and CDR2 sequences are SGDLS and YYNGEE. The CDR3: CASSVGGGTYEQYF. CDR3 DNA: TGTGCCAGCAGCGTCGGGGGGGGCACTTACGAGCAGTACTTC.

This chain connects TRBV2 to TRBJ1-1, with D possibly being TRBD1 (6 bases). Germline lookup yields CDR1 SNHLY and CDR2 FYNNEI. CDR3 size: 15 residues. V was cut by 3 bases and J by 3 bases, with 14 bases left in between. CDR3 in DNA: TGTGCCAGCAGTGACCGTACAGGGATAGACACTGAAGCTTTCTTT. As protein: CASSDRTGIDTEAFF.

This clone was picked up a small number of times. The V and J genes are TRBV7-5 and TRBJ2-4; the D call in the table, TRBD2, was not verified against the DNA. TRBV7-5 is deemed a pseudogene. The CDR3 runs to 15 residues. The CDR3 DNA reads as TGTGCCAGAAGCGTACCGGGACTCCGAGGAAACATTCAGTACTTC. It is translated as CARSVPGLRGNIQYF.